This TCR beta chain originates from a study of tumor T cells in aggressive B-cell lymphoma. CDR3 size: 15 residues. The trim removed 6 bases at V and 2 bases at J, leaving 5 bases unmatched. The germline V gene has CDR1 MNHEY and CDR2 SMNVEV (reference sequence). This table comes from immunoSEQ multiplex PCR, and its TCRdb copy is limited to in-frame clones, with some not included. This sample has about 5,600 clones, with 70% to 85% found just once. This clonotype originated in an adult with diffuse large B cell lymphoma. V gene TRBV27 combines with J gene TRBJ1-3; TRBD1 aligns across 9 bases. The specimen sequenced was tumor tissue. The CDR3 sequence: CASSPDRGAGNTIYF. The CDR3 coding sequence is TGTGCCAGCAGCCCGGACAGGGGAGCTGGAAACACCATATATTTT.